One T cell receptor beta chain is described in this entry. The antigen remains undetermined. PCR was performed a second time for roughly 7 to 11 cycles using a sample-barcoded 5' primer and a J-beta primer mix. In TCRdb, the 5' RACE reads were re-called with MiXCR into one record per CDR3 protein. The sample carries about 1.7 million distinct CDR3 sequences, roughly 30% recorded once. V was shortened by 6 bases and J by 11 bases, with 16 bases between the two germline ends. The CDR3 is 12 amino acids. Germline CDR1 and CDR2: MNHEY and SVGAGI. This entry is derived from a study of blood T cells in healthy people across ages. For the study at large: Using template switching, researchers captured about one barcoded beta molecule for each two T cells. Findings and caveats of the study: As naive T cell percentage varied, TCR beta diversity correlated strongly with it.

Donor samples were obtained from healthy Caucasian individuals from Russia, aged 6 to 90. Per sample, at least 5.5 micrograms of total RNA were extracted. The receptor's source is a woman aged 25 to 39 in good health. The specimen was blood. The chain couples TRBV6-5 to TRBJ1-1; D is unresolved. The CDR3 is CASSPGLGPAFF. The CDR3 nucleotides are TGTGCCAGCAGCCCCGGTCTCGGGCCGGCTTTCTTT.